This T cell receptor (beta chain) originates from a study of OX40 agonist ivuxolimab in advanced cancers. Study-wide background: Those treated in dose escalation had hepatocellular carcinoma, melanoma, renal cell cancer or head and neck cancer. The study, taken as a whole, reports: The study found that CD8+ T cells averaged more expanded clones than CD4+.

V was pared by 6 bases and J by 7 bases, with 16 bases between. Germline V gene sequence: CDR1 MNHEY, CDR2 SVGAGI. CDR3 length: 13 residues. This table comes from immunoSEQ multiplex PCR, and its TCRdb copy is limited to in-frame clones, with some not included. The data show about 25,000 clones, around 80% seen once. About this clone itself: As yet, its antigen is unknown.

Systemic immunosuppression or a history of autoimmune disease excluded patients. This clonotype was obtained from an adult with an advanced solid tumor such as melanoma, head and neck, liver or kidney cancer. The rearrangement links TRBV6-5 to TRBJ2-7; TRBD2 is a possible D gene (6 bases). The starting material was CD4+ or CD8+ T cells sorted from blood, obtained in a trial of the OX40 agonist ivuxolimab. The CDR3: CASRSAGLREQYF. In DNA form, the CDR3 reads TGTGCCAGCAGGTCCGCGGGGCTACGGGAGCAGTACTTC.